This TCR beta chain was documented in a study of T cells in Graves' hyperthyroidism and ophthalmopathy. In the case of this clonotype: Its antigen is unknown.

Ophthalmopathy cases met thresholds of Clinical Activity Score at least 3, NOSPECS grade at least 4 and duration under 3 months. The study based diagnoses on clinical symptoms, serum thyroxine and TRAb, thyroid ultrasound and orbital computed tomography. The CDR3 totals 12 residues. Germline CDR1 and CDR2: GTSNPN and SVGIG (reference sequence). V was pared by 4 bases and J by 3 bases, with 10 bases between. General study results and limits: Separation of ophthalmopathy from stable hyperthyroidism was achieved by a 13 V-J model. In blood, most of the thyroid clonotypes expanded above 0.001 were also present.

Regions amplified from RNA transcripts were the TCR beta CDR3 regions. When the TCR CDR3 underwent first-round RT-PCR, the HTBI primer set was used. From the multiplex PCR reads, TCRdb called clonotypes with MiXCR, one entry per CDR3 protein. Here the sample spans 490,000 or so distinct CDR3 sequences, about 16% being singletons. Sequencing input: blood. This chain uses TRBV30 with TRBJ2-7; D perhaps matches TRBD1 (5 bases). The sequence was obtained from a woman aged 30 to 39 with Graves' ophthalmopathy. The CDR3 DNA reads TGTGCCTGGACAGGGCCCATCTACGAGCAGTACTTC. This gives the protein CAWTGPIYEQYF.